This section outlines one TCR beta chain sequence together with its context. The data are from a study of blood T cell repertoires in COVID-19. Looking at the study overall: From T cells, B-cell-depleted T cells, or PBMCs came the material, which was cDNA or gDNA.

Trimming stripped 6 bases from V and 5 bases from J, with 16 bases between. Germline V CDR1 and CDR2: ENHRY, SYGVKD. CDR3 length: 14 amino acids. Original processing notes: Reference gene primer amplification gave estimated nucleated cell counts. The repertoire was sequenced with immunoSEQ multiplex PCR; TCRdb's copy has only in-frame clones and lacks some. That table supplies the V and J calls and clone size; D and trimming were determined from the DNA. The sample lists around 100,000 clones, around 90% occurring once. Sequencing was performed on peripheral blood. The TCR sequence derives from a woman aged 55-70 years with acute or convalescent COVID-19. The chain uses TRBV10-3 and TRBJ1-2; D call uncertain. CDR3 residues: CAISQQIRPYGYTF. As DNA, the CDR3 is TGTGCCATCAGCCAACAGATACGACCATATGGCTACACCTTC.